This TCR beta chain was captured by sequencing in a study of OX40 agonist ivuxolimab in advanced cancers. Regarding the research as a whole: Ivuxolimab, which targeted the costimulatory receptor OX40 (CD134), was an agonistic, fully human IgG2 monoclonal antibody. Prior anti-PD-1, anti-PD-L1 or anti-CTLA-4 therapy was permitted, and checkpoint inhibitors had been received by about 36% of dose-escalation patients. The paper describes the monotherapy dose-escalation part (N = 52 patients) of the phase I trial of ivuxolimab. A male proportion of nearly 85% and a mean age of about 60 years, ranging from roughly 23 to 79, were recorded for the dose-escalation cohort. Intravenous ivuxolimab was administered to patients every 2 weeks at six dose levels: 0.01, 0.1, 0.3, 1.5, 3 and 10 mg/kg. Partial responses occurred in three dose-escalation patients: two with cutaneous melanoma and one with hepatocellular carcinoma. Among the roughly 50 dose-escalation patients, around 19 had hepatocellular carcinoma, approximately 15 melanoma, 9 renal cell carcinoma and 9 head and neck cancer. The point of sequencing TCRbeta in the periphery was to test whether ivuxolimab changed TCR sequence diversity and drove clonal T-cell expansion.

The CDR3 spans 15 residues, from the cysteine through the phenylalanine. The sequence is cut down to CDR3 DNA, 45 bases in frame from base 1. Trimming at the junction amounts to 3 bases on V and 6 bases on J, and the germline ends lie 14 bases apart. The germline V gene (reference sequence) sets CDR1 to SEHNR and CDR2 to FQNEAQ. This clone was picked up a small number of times. There is no known antigen for this receptor. No base qualities exist here, and no much larger clone lies one base off it. What the authors observed across the whole study: In the 0.1-3.0 mg/kg groups, partial responders were among the patients with the lowest normalized peripheral clonal expansion, particularly in CD8+ T cells. The antigen specificity of the peripheral T cells that underwent clonal expansion was not determined. Low levels of normalized T-cell clonal expansion were also shown by some nonresponding patients. On average, CD8+ T cells showed more expanded clones than CD4+ T cells after ivuxolimab. At doses from 0.1 to 3.0 mg/kg, clonal expansion was seen in both CD4+ and CD8+ blood T cells between baseline and week 6.

To sequence the TCRbeta CDR3 region, genomic DNA was isolated from the sorted cells. The immunoSEQ Assay was used to sequence the TCRbeta CDR3 regions. Imported from immuneACCESS, the table was reduced by TCRdb to in-frame sequences with V and J called. These copies leave out some clones; in studies compared against another copy, an unresolved V gene accounts for under half, and the cause of the remainder is not known. Recorded for this sample are around 75,000 clones; roughly 90% of them occurred a single time. In total, the top ten clones hold approximately 11% of the sample. Patients with a history of autoimmune disease or receiving systemic immunosuppression were excluded from the trial. Peripheral blood for TCR sequencing was drawn from every dose cohort at baseline, at cycle 4 day 1 and at cycle 7 day 1. Samples were obtained from an open-label, multicenter, first-in-human phase I dose-escalation trial of ivuxolimab. Adults with locally advanced or metastatic melanoma, renal cell, hepatocellular, or head and neck squamous cell carcinoma were enrolled in the trial. Before TCR sequencing, CD4+ T cells and CD8+ T cells were sorted from peripheral blood as separate populations.

Source: CD4+ or CD8+ T cells sorted from blood, taken in a trial of the OX40 agonist ivuxolimab. The receptor was isolated from an adult with an advanced solid tumor such as melanoma, head and neck, liver or kidney cancer. The receptor chain draws on TRBV7-9 and TRBJ2-2; D gene: possibly TRBD1, on 5 matching bases. The nucleotide sequence is TGTGCCAGCAGCTTGTTGGCAGGGTTTCCCGGGGAGCTGTTTTTT. This translates into CASSLLAGFPGELFF.